Listed below are T cell receptor beta chains from one sample, sequenced in a study of metastatic and nonmetastatic thyroid tumors. TCRdb re-called clones from the PCR reads using MiXCR. The table lists 4,900 or so clones, over 25% of them singletons, with 20% to 25% in the top ten. Sequencing used adjacent normal tissue. The receptor source for this set is a female donor with papillary thyroid cancer or a benign thyroid nodule (not recorded which). Some clones in this sample may be carry-over from other donors' samples. The CDR3 runs from the conserved cysteine through the conserved F or W. Each record gives: CDR3 protein, CDR3 DNA, D gene, V gene, clone size, J gene. The D gene is left open where the match is weak. The listing skips clone size in some rows; elsewhere it reads once, few, many or a size class.

CDR3aa: CASRSAGGPDNEQFF; CDR3nt: TGTGCCAGCAGGTCAGCGGGAGGGCCGGACAATGAGCAGTTCTTC; d_gene: TRBD2; v_gene: TRBV7-2; abundance: NA; j_gene: TRBJ2-1
CDR3aa: CASSLGISGQFTEEAFF; CDR3nt: TGTGCCAGCAGCTTAGGGATATCGGGACAGTTCACTGAAGAAGCTTTCTTT; d_gene: TRBD1; v_gene: TRBV7-9; abundance: medium-sized; j_gene: TRBJ1-1
CDR3aa: CSARASNRLSITPYEQYF; CDR3nt: TGCAGTGCTAGAGCAAGTAACAGGTTAAGTATTACCCCCTATGAGCAGTACTTC; d_gene: NA; v_gene: TRBV20-1; abundance: once; j_gene: TRBJ2-7
CDR3aa: CASRDSQAHEQYF; CDR3nt: TGCGCCAGCCGGGACTCCCAAGCCCACGAGCAGTACTTC; d_gene: NA; v_gene: TRBV5-1; abundance: few; j_gene: TRBJ2-7
CDR3aa: CASSWEGNRWVTEAFF; CDR3nt: TGTGCCAGTAGTTGGGAGGGAAATCGGTGGGTCACTGAAGCTTTCTTT; d_gene: NA; v_gene: TRBV19; abundance: NA; j_gene: TRBJ1-1
CDR3aa: CASSFSATGLSSYEQYF; CDR3nt: TGTGCCAGCAGTTTTTCGGCGACAGGTCTGAGCTCCTACGAGCAGTACTTC; d_gene: NA; v_gene: TRBV27; abundance: few; j_gene: TRBJ2-7
CDR3aa: CASSLSSIAGVIYEQYF; CDR3nt: TGTGCCAGCAGTTTATCCTCCATAGCGGGAGTTATTTACGAGCAGTACTTC; d_gene: TRBD2; v_gene: TRBV27; abundance: NA; j_gene: TRBJ2-7
CDR3aa: CASSFAAATRGAASPLHF; CDR3nt: TGTGCCAGCAGTTTCGCGGCGGCCACCCGGGGGGCGGCTTCACCCCTCCACTTT; d_gene: NA; v_gene: TRBV6-2/TRBV6-3; abundance: medium-sized; j_gene: TRBJ1-6
CDR3aa: CASSLAGPGSGNTIYF; CDR3nt: TGTGCCAGCAGCTTAGCGGGGCCGGGATCTGGAAACACCATATATTTT; d_gene: NA; v_gene: TRBV11-1; abundance: medium-sized; j_gene: TRBJ1-3
CDR3aa: CASSQDRLNTEAFF; CDR3nt: TGTGCCAGCTCACAGGACAGGCTGAACACTGAAGCTTTCTTT; d_gene: TRBD1; v_gene: TRBV18; abundance: medium-sized; j_gene: TRBJ1-1
CDR3aa: CASSIGGVWNEQFF; CDR3nt: TGTGCCAGTAGTATAGGCGGGGTCTGGAATGAGCAGTTCTTC; d_gene: NA; v_gene: TRBV19; abundance: few; j_gene: TRBJ2-1
CDR3aa: CASSENGKLFF; CDR3nt: TGTGCCAGCAGTGAAAACGGGAAACTGTTTTTT; d_gene: NA; v_gene: TRBV2; abundance: few; j_gene: TRBJ1-4
CDR3aa: CASSSRLLSGNTIYF; CDR3nt: TGTGCCAGCAGTTCCCGGTTACTCTCTGGAAACACCATATATTTT; d_gene: NA; v_gene: TRBV6-5; abundance: few; j_gene: TRBJ1-3
CDR3aa: CASSTGGQEQYF; CDR3nt: TGTGCCAGCAGCACCGGGGGGCAAGAGCAGTACTTC; d_gene: NA; v_gene: TRBV7-2; abundance: NA; j_gene: TRBJ2-7
CDR3aa: CSVTGVYSNQPQHF; CDR3nt: TGCAGTGTTACAGGGGTTTATAGCAATCAGCCCCAGCATTTT; d_gene: TRBD1; v_gene: TRBV20-1; abundance: NA; j_gene: TRBJ1-5
CDR3aa: CASSWETVNTEAFF; CDR3nt: TGTGCCAGCAGCTGGGAGACAGTGAACACTGAAGCTTTCTTT; d_gene: NA; v_gene: TRBV28; abundance: few; j_gene: TRBJ1-1
CDR3aa: CATSDLAANTGELFF; CDR3nt: TGTGCCACCAGTGACCTCGCCGCGAACACCGGGGAGCTGTTTTTT; d_gene: NA; v_gene: TRBV24-1; abundance: few; j_gene: TRBJ2-2
CDR3aa: CATSRSGGTSYEQYF; CDR3nt: TGTGCCACCAGCAGAAGCGGGGGGACTTCCTACGAGCAGTACTTC; d_gene: TRBD2; v_gene: TRBV15; abundance: NA; j_gene: TRBJ2-7
CDR3aa: CASSLVNFGNEQFF; CDR3nt: TGTGCCAGCAGTTTAGTTAATTTTGGCAATGAGCAGTTCTTC; d_gene: NA; v_gene: TRBV12-3/TRBV12-4; abundance: NA; j_gene: TRBJ2-1
CDR3aa: CASSLVSSAGELFF; CDR3nt: TGTGCCAGCAGCTTAGTCTCTAGCGCCGGGGAGCTGTTTTTT; d_gene: NA; v_gene: TRBV7-9; abundance: NA; j_gene: TRBJ2-2
CDR3aa: CASSLAGGEGDTQYF; CDR3nt: TGCGCCAGCAGCTTGGCGGGGGGAGAGGGAGATACGCAGTATTTT; d_gene: TRBD2; v_gene: TRBV5-1; abundance: NA; j_gene: TRBJ2-3
CDR3aa: CASSVGETQYF; CDR3nt: TGTGCCAGCAGTGTGGGAGAGACCCAGTACTTC; d_gene: NA; v_gene: TRBV25-1; abundance: medium-sized; j_gene: TRBJ2-5
CDR3aa: CASSASRLYNEQFF; CDR3nt: TGTGCCAGCAGTGCTAGCAGATTATACAATGAGCAGTTCTTC; d_gene: NA; v_gene: TRBV6-2/TRBV6-3; abundance: NA; j_gene: TRBJ2-1
CDR3aa: CASSQSGDRVNEQYF; CDR3nt: TGCGCCAGCAGCCAATCCGGCGACAGGGTCAACGAGCAGTACTTC; d_gene: TRBD1; v_gene: TRBV4-1; abundance: medium-sized; j_gene: TRBJ2-7
CDR3aa: CATSDCHGARTMTSGGSKYF; CDR3nt: TGTGCCACCAGTGATTGTCACGGGGCGCGCACAATGACTAGCGGGGGGTCAAAGTATTTT; d_gene: TRBD2; v_gene: TRBV24-1; abundance: many; j_gene: TRBJ2-3
CDR3aa: CAIRATGFSNQPQHF; CDR3nt: TGTGCCATCAGGGCGACAGGGTTCAGCAATCAGCCCCAGCATTTT; d_gene: TRBD1; v_gene: TRBV10-3; abundance: few; j_gene: TRBJ1-5
CDR3aa: CASRGETPFSYEQYF; CDR3nt: TGTGCCAGCAGGGGGGAAACCCCCTTCTCTTACGAGCAGTACTTC; d_gene: NA; v_gene: TRBV7-9; abundance: NA; j_gene: TRBJ2-7
CDR3aa: CASILTGEANHPQHF; CDR3nt: TGTGCCAGCATCCTAACAGGGGAGGCCAATCATCCCCAGCATTTT; d_gene: TRBD1; v_gene: TRBV28; abundance: few; j_gene: TRBJ1-5
CDR3aa: CASSNYGDGEAFF; CDR3nt: TGTGCCAGCAGTAATTACGGTGATGGTGAAGCTTTCTTT; d_gene: NA; v_gene: TRBV2; abundance: NA; j_gene: TRBJ1-1
CDR3aa: CASIEINTGELFF; CDR3nt: TGTGCCAGCATCGAGATAAACACCGGGGAGCTGTTTTTT; d_gene: NA; v_gene: TRBV6-1; abundance: NA; j_gene: TRBJ2-2
CDR3aa: CASSNEVLASTRRDTQYF; CDR3nt: TGTGCCAGCAGTAACGAAGTATTAGCGAGCACTCGCAGAGATACGCAGTATTTT; d_gene: NA; v_gene: TRBV6-2/TRBV6-3; abundance: NA; j_gene: TRBJ2-3
CDR3aa: CASSFSPYGQAGELFF; CDR3nt: TGTGCCAGCAGTTTTTCCCCTTACGGGCAAGCCGGGGAGCTGTTTTTT; d_gene: NA; v_gene: TRBV28; abundance: few; j_gene: TRBJ2-2
CDR3aa: CAISSDPMSSYEQYF; CDR3nt: TGTGCCATTTCTAGCGACCCCATGAGCTCCTACGAGCAGTACTTC; d_gene: NA; v_gene: TRBV19; abundance: few; j_gene: TRBJ2-7
CDR3aa: CSARGGAGGLASSSYNEQFF; CDR3nt: TGCAGTGCTAGGGGTGGAGCGGGAGGGCTTGCCTCGAGCTCCTACAATGAGCAGTTCTTC; d_gene: TRBD2; v_gene: TRBV20-1; abundance: many; j_gene: TRBJ2-1
CDR3aa: CASSSGGGGAYYEQYF; CDR3nt: TGCGCCAGCAGCTCGGGCGGCGGTGGGGCATACTACGAGCAGTACTTC; d_gene: NA; v_gene: TRBV5-1; abundance: few; j_gene: TRBJ2-7
CDR3aa: CASSPGAPEQYF; CDR3nt: TGTGCCAGCTCACCGGGGGCCCCCGAGCAGTACTTC; d_gene: NA; v_gene: TRBV18; abundance: many; j_gene: TRBJ2-7
CDR3aa: CATSDPLRYEQYF; CDR3nt: TGTGCCACCAGTGATCCACTACGGTACGAGCAGTACTTC; d_gene: NA; v_gene: TRBV24-1; abundance: few; j_gene: TRBJ2-7
CDR3aa: CASSFSGSDEQYF; CDR3nt: TGTGCCAGCTCCTTCAGCGGGAGCGACGAGCAGTACTTC; d_gene: TRBD2; v_gene: TRBV27; abundance: NA; j_gene: TRBJ2-7
CDR3aa: CAWSAPLGRMNTEAFF; CDR3nt: TGTGCCTGGAGTGCCCCCCTGGGACGGATGAACACTGAAGCTTTCTTT; d_gene: NA; v_gene: TRBV30; abundance: many; j_gene: TRBJ1-1
CDR3aa: CATSRDRGPAEEQFF; CDR3nt: TGTGCCACCAGCAGAGATCGGGGTCCAGCGGAGGAGCAGTTCTTC; d_gene: NA; v_gene: TRBV15; abundance: NA; j_gene: TRBJ2-1
CDR3aa: CASSNGTVNSPLHF; CDR3nt: TGCGCCAGCAGCAACGGGACAGTAAATTCACCCCTCCACTTT; d_gene: TRBD1; v_gene: TRBV5-1; abundance: NA; j_gene: TRBJ1-6
CDR3aa: CASSTGVGYNEQFF; CDR3nt: TGTGCCAGTAGTACAGGGGTAGGGTACAATGAGCAGTTCTTC; d_gene: NA; v_gene: TRBV19; abundance: few; j_gene: TRBJ2-1
CDR3aa: CASSSTYSVRGKNIQYF; CDR3nt: TGTGCCAGCAGTTCTACTTACTCAGTCCGGGGCAAAAACATTCAGTACTTC; d_gene: NA; v_gene: TRBV27; abundance: NA; j_gene: TRBJ2-4
CDR3aa: CSAIRGTLLNEQFF; CDR3nt: TGCAGTGCCATTCGAGGGACACTACTCAATGAGCAGTTCTTC; d_gene: NA; v_gene: TRBV20-1; abundance: NA; j_gene: TRBJ2-1
CDR3aa: CASRLQGGNTEAFF; CDR3nt: TGTGCCAGCAGACTACAGGGTGGGAACACTGAAGCTTTCTTT; d_gene: NA; v_gene: TRBV6-1; abundance: NA; j_gene: TRBJ1-1
CDR3aa: CASSLSGGFGNTIYF; CDR3nt: TGTGCCAGCAGCTTATCAGGAGGGTTCGGAAACACCATATATTTT; d_gene: NA; v_gene: TRBV7-3; abundance: NA; j_gene: TRBJ1-3
CDR3aa: CASRGTGGGMNTEAFF; CDR3nt: TGTGCCAGCAGGGGAACAGGCGGCGGGATGAACACTGAAGCTTTCTTT; d_gene: NA; v_gene: TRBV27; abundance: NA; j_gene: TRBJ1-1
CDR3aa: CASSQEYGYTF; CDR3nt: TGTGCCAGCAGTCAAGAATATGGCTACACCTTC; d_gene: NA; v_gene: TRBV6-1; abundance: NA; j_gene: TRBJ1-2
CDR3aa: CASSDLPNRDRFSGSYGYTF; CDR3nt: TGTGCCAGCAGTGACCTACCCAACCGGGACAGGTTCTCCGGGTCATATGGCTACACCTTC; d_gene: TRBD1; v_gene: TRBV6-4; abundance: NA; j_gene: TRBJ1-2
CDR3aa: CATWAERDTQYF; CDR3nt: TGTGCCACCTGGGCTGAGAGGGATACGCAGTATTTT; d_gene: NA; v_gene: TRBV10-3; abundance: medium-sized; j_gene: TRBJ2-3
CDR3aa: CASSLDATESDEQFF; CDR3nt: TGCGCCAGCAGCTTGGACGCGACGGAGTCAGATGAGCAGTTCTTC; d_gene: NA; v_gene: TRBV5-1; abundance: NA; j_gene: TRBJ2-1
CDR3aa: CASSITGADTEAFF; CDR3nt: TGTGCCAGTAGTATAACAGGAGCGGACACTGAAGCTTTCTTT; d_gene: NA; v_gene: TRBV19; abundance: medium-sized; j_gene: TRBJ1-1